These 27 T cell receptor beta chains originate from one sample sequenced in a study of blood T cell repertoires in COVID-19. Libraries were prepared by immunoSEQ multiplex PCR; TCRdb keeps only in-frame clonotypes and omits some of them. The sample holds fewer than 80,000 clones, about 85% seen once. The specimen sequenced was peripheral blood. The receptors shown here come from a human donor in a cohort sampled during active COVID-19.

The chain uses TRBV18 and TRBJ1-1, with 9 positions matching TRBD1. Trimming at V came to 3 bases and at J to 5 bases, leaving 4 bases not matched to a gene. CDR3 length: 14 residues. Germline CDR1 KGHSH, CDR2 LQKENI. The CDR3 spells CASSPNGQGTEAFF. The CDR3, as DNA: TGTGCCAGCTCACCTAACGGACAGGGGACTGAAGCTTTCTTT.

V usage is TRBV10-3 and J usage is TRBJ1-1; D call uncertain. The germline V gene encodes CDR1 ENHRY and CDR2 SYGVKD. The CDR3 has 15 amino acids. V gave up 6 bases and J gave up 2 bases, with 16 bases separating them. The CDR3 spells CAIRGSDRGNTEAFF. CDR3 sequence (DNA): TGTGCCATCAGGGGATCAGATCGGGGAAACACTGAAGCTTTCTTT.

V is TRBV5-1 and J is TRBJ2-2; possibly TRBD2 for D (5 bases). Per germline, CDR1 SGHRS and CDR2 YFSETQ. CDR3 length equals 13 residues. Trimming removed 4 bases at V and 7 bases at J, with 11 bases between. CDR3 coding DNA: TGCGCCAGCAGCCGCGTTGGGAGCGGGGAGCTGTTTTTT. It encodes CASSRVGSGELFF.

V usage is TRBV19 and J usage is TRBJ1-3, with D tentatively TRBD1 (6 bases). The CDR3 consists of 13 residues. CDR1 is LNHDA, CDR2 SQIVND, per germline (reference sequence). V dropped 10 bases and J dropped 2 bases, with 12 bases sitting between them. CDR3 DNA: TGTGCCACCCTAGGACAGACTGGAAACACCATATATTTT. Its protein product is CATLGQTGNTIYF.

CDR3 residues: CASSLIGQPQHF. CDR3 DNA sequence: TGTGCCAGCAGTCTCATCGGTCAGCCCCAGCATTTT. This chain links TRBV6-5 with TRBJ1-5, with D unclear. CDR3 size: 12 residues. V lost 5 bases to trimming and J lost 6 bases, with 8 bases between them. The germline V gene encodes CDR1 MNHEY and CDR2 SVGAGI.

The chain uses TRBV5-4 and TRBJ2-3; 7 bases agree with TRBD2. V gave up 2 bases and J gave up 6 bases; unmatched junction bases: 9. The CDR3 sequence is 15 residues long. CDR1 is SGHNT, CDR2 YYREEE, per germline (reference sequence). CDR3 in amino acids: CASSLGLGFFDTQYF. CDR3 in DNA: TGTGCCAGCAGCTTAGGACTAGGATTTTTCGATACGCAGTATTTT.

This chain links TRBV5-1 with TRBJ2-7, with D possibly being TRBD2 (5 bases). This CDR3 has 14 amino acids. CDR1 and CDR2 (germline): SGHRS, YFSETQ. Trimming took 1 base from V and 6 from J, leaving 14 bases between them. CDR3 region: CASSLRGTHFEQYF. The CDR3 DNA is TGCGCCAGCAGCTTGCGGGGAACCCATTTCGAGCAGTACTTC.

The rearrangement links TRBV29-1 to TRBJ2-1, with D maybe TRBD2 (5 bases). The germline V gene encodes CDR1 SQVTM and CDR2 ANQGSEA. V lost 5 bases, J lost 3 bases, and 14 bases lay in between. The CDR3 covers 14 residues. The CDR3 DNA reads TGCAGCGTTAAAACAAGTGGAGGCTACAATGAGCAGTTCTTC. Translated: CSVKTSGGYNEQFF.

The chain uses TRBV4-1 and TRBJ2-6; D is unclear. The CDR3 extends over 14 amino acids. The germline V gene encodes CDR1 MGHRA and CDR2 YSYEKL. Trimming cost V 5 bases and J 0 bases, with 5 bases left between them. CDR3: CASSYNSGANVLTF. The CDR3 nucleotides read TGCGCCAGCAGCTATAACTCTGGGGCCAACGTCCTGACTTTC.

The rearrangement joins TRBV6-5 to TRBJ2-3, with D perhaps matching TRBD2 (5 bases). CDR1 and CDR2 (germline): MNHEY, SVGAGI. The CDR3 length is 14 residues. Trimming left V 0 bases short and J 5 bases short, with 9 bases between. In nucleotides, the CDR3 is TGTGCCAGCAGTTACTCCGGGGTCCAAGATACGCAGTATTTT. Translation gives CASSYSGVQDTQYF.

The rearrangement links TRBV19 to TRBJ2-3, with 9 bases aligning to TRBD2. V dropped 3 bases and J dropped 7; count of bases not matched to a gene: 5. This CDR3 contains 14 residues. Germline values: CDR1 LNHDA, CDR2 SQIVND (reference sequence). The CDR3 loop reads CASSISGGLHTQYF. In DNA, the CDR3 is TGTGCCAGTAGTATCAGCGGGGGGCTACATACGCAGTATTTT.

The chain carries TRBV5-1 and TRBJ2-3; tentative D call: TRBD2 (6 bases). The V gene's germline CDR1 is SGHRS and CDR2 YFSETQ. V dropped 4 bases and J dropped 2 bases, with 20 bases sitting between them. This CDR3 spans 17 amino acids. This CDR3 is CASSRDGRLDYTDTQYF. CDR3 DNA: TGCGCCAGCAGCCGTGACGGACGACTAGACTACACAGATACGCAGTATTTT.

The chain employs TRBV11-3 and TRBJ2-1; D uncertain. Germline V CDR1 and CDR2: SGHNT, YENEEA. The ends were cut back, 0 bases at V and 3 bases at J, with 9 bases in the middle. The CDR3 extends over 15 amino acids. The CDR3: CASSLDITNYNEQFF. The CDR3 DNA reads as TGTGCCAGCAGCTTAGATATTACTAACTACAATGAGCAGTTCTTC.

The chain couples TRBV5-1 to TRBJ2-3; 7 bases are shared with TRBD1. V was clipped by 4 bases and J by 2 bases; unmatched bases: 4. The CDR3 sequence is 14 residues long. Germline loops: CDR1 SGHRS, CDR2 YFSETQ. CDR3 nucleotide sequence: TGCGCCAGCAGCCGTGACAGGGTCACAGATACGCAGTATTTT. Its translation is CASSRDRVTDTQYF.

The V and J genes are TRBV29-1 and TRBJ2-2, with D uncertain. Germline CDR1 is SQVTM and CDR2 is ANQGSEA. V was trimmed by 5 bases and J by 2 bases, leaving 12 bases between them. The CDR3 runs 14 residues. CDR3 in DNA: TGCAGCGTTCCAGGTAGATTAAACACCGGGGAGCTGTTTTTT. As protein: CSVPGRLNTGELFF.

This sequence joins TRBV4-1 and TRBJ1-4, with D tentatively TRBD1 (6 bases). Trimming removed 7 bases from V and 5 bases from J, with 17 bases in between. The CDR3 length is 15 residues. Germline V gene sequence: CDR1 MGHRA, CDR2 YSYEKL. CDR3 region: CASKLSQGLNEKLFF. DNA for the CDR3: TGCGCCAGCAAACTCTCTCAGGGGTTAAATGAAAAACTGTTTTTT.

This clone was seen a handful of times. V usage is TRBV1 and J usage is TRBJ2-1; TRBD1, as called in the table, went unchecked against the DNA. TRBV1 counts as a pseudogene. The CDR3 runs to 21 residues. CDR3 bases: TGCACCAGCAGCCTCCCTAGTGGGCAGGGGGATGCGTACTTTACGGGTAATGAGCAGTTCTTC. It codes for CTSSLPSGQGDAYFTGNEQFF.

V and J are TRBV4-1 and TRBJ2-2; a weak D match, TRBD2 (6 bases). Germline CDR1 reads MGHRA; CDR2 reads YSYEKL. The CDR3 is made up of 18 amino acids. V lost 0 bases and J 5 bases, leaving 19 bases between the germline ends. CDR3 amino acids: CASSQDVRRERGTGELFF. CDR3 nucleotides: TGCGCCAGCAGCCAAGATGTACGGAGGGAGAGAGGAACCGGGGAGCTGTTTTTT.

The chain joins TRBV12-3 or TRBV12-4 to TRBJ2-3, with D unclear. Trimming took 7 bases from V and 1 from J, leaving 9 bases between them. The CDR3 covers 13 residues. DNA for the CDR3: TGTGCCAGCACCTCAACACGCACAGATACGCAGTATTTT. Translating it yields CASTSTRTDTQYF.

In DNA form, the CDR3 reads TGTGCCAGCAGCTTTGACCATTCTAGGTTCGGGGAGCTGTTTTTT. This encodes CASSFDHSRFGELFF. This chain joins TRBV7-2 and TRBJ2-2, with D hard to call. The V end was cut by 3 bases, the J end by 7 bases, with 15 bases between. Germline V gene data show CDR1 as SGHTA and CDR2 as FQGNSA. This CDR3 has 15 amino acids.

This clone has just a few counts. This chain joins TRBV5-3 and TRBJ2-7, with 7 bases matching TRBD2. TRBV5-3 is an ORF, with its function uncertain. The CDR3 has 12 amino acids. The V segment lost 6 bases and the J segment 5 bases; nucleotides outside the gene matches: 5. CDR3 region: CARKGGSHEQYF. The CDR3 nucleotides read TGTGCCAGAAAGGGCGGGAGCCACGAGCAGTACTTC.

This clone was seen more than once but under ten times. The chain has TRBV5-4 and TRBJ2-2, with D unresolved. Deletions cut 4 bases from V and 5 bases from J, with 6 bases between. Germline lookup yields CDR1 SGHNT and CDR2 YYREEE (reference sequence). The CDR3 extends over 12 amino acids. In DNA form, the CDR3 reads TGTGCCAGCAGCCTAAATACCGGGGAGCTGTTTTTT. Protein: CASSLNTGELFF.

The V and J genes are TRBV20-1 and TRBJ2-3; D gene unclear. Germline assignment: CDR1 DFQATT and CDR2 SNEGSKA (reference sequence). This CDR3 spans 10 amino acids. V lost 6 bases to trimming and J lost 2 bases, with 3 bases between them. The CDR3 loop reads CSAHTDTQYF. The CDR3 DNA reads TGCAGTGCCCACACAGATACGCAGTATTTT.

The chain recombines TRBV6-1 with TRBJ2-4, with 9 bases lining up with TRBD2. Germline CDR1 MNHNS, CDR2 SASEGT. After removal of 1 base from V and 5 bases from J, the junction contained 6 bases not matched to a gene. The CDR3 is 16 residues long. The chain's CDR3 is CASSEERGAGENIQYF. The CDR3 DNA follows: TGTGCCAGCAGTGAAGAGCGGGGGGCCGGAGAAAACATTCAGTACTTC.

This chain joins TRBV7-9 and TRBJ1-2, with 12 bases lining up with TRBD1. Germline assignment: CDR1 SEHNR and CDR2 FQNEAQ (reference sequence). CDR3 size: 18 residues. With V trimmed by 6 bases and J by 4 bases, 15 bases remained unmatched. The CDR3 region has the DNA TGTGCCAGCAGGGAAATGCGGGACAGGGGGCAATTGGGCTATGGCTACACCTTC. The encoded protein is CASREMRDRGQLGYGYTF.

In DNA, the CDR3 is TGCGCCAGCAGCCTGACCAAGACAGTCACGTCCTACGAGCAGTACTTC. Its translation is CASSLTKTVTSYEQYF. The rearrangement uses TRBV4-1 and TRBJ2-7; possible D gene TRBD1, 5 bases. This CDR3 contains 16 residues. Trimming pared 4 bases from V and 1 base from J, leaving 17 bases between. Germline V gene data show CDR1 as MGHRA and CDR2 as YSYEKL.

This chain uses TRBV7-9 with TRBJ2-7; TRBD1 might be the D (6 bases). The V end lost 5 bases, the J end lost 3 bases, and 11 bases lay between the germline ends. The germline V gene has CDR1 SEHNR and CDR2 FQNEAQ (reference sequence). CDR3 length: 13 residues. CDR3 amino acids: CASSPGTFYEQYF. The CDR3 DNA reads TGTGCCAGCAGCCCAGGGACATTCTACGAGCAGTACTTC.